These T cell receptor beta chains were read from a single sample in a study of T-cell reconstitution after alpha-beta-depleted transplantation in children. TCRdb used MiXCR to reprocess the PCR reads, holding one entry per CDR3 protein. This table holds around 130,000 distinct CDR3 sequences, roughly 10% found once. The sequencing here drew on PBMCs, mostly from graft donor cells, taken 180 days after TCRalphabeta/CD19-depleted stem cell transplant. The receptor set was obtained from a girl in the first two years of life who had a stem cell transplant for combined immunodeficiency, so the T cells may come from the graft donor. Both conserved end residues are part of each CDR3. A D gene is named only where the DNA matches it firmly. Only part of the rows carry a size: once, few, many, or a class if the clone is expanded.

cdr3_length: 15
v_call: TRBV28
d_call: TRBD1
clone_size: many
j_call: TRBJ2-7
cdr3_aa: CASSLSGQGVYEQYF
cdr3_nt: TGTGCCAGCAGTTTATCGGGACAGGGGGTCTACGAGCAGTACTTC

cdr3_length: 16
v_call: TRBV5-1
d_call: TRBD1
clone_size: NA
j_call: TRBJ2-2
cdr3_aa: CASSLLTGLNTGELFF
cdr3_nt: TGCGCCAGCAGCTTGCTGACAGGGTTGAACACCGGGGAGCTGTTTTTT

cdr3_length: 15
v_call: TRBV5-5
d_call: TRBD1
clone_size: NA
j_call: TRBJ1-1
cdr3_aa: CASSVTGGTGTEAFF
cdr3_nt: TGTGCCAGCAGCGTAACAGGGGGCACAGGCACTGAAGCTTTCTTT

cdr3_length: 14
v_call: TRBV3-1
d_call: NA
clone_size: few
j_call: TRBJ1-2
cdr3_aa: CASSQEGSRGGYTF
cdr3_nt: TGTGCCAGCAGCCAAGAAGGAAGCCGCGGGGGCTACACCTTC

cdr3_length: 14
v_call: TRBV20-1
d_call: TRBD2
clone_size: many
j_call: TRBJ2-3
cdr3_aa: CSASGTSLTDTQYF
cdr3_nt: TGCAGTGCGTCCGGGACTAGCCTCACAGATACGCAGTATTTT

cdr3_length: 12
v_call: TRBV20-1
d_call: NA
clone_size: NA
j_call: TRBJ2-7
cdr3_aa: CSASARGHEQYF
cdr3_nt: TGCAGTGCTAGTGCCAGGGGCCACGAGCAGTACTTC

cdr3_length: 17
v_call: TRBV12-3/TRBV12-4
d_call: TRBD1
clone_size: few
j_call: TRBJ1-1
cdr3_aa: CASSDVTGGSMNTEAFF
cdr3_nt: TGTGCCAGCAGTGATGTGACAGGGGGGTCCATGAACACTGAAGCTTTCTTT

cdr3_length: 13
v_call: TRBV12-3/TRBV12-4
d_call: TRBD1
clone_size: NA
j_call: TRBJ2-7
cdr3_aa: CASSGTGAHEQYF
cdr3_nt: TGTGCCAGCAGCGGGACAGGGGCCCACGAGCAGTACTTC

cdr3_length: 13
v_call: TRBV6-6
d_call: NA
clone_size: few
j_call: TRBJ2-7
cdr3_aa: CASSTPSSYEQYF
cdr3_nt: TGTGCCAGCAGTACACCTAGCTCCTACGAGCAGTACTTC

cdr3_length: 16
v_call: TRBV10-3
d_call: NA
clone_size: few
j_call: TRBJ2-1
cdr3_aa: CAISDRGAESYNEQFF
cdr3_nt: TGTGCCATCAGTGACCGAGGGGCCGAGTCCTACAATGAGCAGTTCTTC

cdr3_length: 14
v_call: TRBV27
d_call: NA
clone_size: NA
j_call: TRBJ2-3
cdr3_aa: CASSLSGTTDTQYF
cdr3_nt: TGTGCCAGCAGTTTATCCGGGACCACAGATACGCAGTATTTT

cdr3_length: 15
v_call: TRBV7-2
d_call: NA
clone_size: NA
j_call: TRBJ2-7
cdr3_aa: CASSSYWTASYEQYF
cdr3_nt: TGTGCCAGCAGCTCCTACTGGACGGCCTCCTACGAGCAGTACTTC

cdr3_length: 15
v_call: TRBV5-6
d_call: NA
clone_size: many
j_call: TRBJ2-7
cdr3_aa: CASSLLTARSYEQYF
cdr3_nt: TGTGCCAGCAGCTTGCTCACGGCTCGCTCCTACGAGCAGTACTTC

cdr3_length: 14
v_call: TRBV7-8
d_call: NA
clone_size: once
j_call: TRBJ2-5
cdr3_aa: CASSLAHSQETQYF
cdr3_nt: TGTGCCAGCAGCTTAGCGCACAGCCAAGAGACCCAGTACTTC

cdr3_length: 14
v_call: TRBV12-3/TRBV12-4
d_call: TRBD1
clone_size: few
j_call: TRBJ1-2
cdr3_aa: CASSFRTGNYGYTF
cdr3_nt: TGTGCCAGCAGTTTTAGGACAGGAAACTATGGCTACACCTTC

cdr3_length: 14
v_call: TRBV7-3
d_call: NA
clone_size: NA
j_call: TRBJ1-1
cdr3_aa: CASSLIGDGTEAFF
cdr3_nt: TGTGCCAGCAGCTTAATTGGGGACGGAACTGAAGCTTTCTTT

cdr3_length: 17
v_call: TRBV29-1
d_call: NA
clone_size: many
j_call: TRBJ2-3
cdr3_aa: CSVEGGTWDLPTDTQYF
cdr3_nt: TGCAGCGTTGAAGGGGGAACGTGGGACCTACCCACAGATACGCAGTATTTT

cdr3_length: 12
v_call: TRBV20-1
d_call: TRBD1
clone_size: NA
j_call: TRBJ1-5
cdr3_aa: CSATAGGQPQHF
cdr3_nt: TGCAGTGCTACTGCAGGGGGACAGCCCCAGCATTTT

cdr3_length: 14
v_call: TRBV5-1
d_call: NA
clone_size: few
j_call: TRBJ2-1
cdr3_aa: CASSVGLIYNEQFF
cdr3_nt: TGCGCCAGCTCGGTAGGCCTGATATACAATGAGCAGTTCTTC

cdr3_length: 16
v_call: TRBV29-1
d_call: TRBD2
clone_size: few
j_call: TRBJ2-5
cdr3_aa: CSVELAGGPATETQYF
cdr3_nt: TGCAGCGTTGAACTAGCGGGAGGGCCGGCGACGGAGACCCAGTACTTC

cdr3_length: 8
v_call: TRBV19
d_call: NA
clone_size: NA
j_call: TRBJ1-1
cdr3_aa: CAIARAFF
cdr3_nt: TGTGCCATTGCACGAGCTTTCTTT

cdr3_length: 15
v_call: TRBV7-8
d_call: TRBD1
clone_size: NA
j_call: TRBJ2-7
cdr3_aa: CASSGGQGYSSEQYF
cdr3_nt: TGTGCCAGCAGCGGCGGACAGGGCTACTCCTCCGAGCAGTACTTC

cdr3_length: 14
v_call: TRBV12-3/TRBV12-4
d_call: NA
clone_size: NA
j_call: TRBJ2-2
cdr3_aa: CASSEQGTTGELFF
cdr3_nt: TGTGCCAGCAGTGAACAGGGAACCACCGGGGAGCTGTTTTTT

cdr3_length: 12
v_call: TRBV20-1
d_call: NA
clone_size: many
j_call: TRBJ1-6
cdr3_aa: CSARDGWQPLHF
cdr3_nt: TGCAGTGCTAGAGATGGGTGGCAGCCCCTCCACTTT

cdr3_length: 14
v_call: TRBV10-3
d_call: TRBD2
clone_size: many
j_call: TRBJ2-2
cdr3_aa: CAIRTSGNTGELFF
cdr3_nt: TGTGCCATCAGAACTAGCGGGAACACCGGGGAGCTGTTTTTT

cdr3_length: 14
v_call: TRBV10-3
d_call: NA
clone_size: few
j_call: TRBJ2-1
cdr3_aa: CAAGGLASYNEQFF
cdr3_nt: TGTGCCGCAGGGGGGCTAGCTTCCTACAATGAGCAGTTCTTC

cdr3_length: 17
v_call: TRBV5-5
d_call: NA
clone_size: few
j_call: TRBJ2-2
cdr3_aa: CASSFRVPPGDTGELFF
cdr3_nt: TGTGCCAGCAGCTTTAGGGTACCGCCCGGGGACACCGGGGAGCTGTTTTTT

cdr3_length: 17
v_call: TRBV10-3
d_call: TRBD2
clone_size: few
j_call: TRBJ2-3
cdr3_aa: CAISERSGSGGTDTQYF
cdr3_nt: TGTGCCATCAGTGAGAGGAGCGGGAGCGGGGGCACAGATACGCAGTATTTT

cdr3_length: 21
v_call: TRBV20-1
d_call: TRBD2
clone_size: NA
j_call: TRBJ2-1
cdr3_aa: CSARQPSAGTSGSRSYNEQFF
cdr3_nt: TGCAGTGCTAGACAGCCGTCGGCAGGGACTAGCGGGAGTCGGTCCTACAATGAGCAGTTCTTC

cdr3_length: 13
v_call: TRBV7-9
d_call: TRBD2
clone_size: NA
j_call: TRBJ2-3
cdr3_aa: CASRAGVTDTQYF
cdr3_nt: TGTGCCAGCAGAGCGGGAGTCACAGATACGCAGTATTTT

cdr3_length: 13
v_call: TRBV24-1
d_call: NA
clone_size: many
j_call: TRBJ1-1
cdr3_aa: CATSGWGNTEAFF
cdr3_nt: TGTGCCACCAGTGGATGGGGGAACACTGAAGCTTTCTTT